This T cell receptor (beta chain) stems from a study of shared clonotypes between healthy human individuals. Each subset's genomic DNA was split evenly across several immunoSEQ plates. In the sorted-subset replicate PCRs, about 200 ng DNA, 29,000 or so T cell genomes, was used. The repertoire was sequenced with immunoSEQ multiplex PCR; TCRdb's copy has only in-frame clones and lacks some. Of about 2.4 million clones listed, approximately 94% are singletons. General study findings and limits: Estimated clonotype richness was generally higher in naive than memory subsets. Sampling was confined to blood; repertoires within tissues likely differ.

Remarks on this clone: Antigen: not known.

The V gene's germline CDR1 is SGHRS and CDR2 YFSETQ. Between the trimmed V and J ends, which lost 4 bases and 8 bases, there was a span of 18 bases. The length of the CDR3 is 14 residues. The rearrangement joins TRBV5-1 to TRBJ1-2, with D possibly being TRBD1 (6 bases). This receptor was obtained from a man aged 18 to 29 in good health. Some clones in this sample may be carry-over from other donors' samples. Sequencing was performed on naive CD4+ T cells from PBMCs. This sample's subset: CD45RA+ positively selected. In DNA, the CDR3 is TGCGCCAGCAGCGGAGACTTGGGGGGCGACGGCTACACCTTC. It is translated as CASSGDLGGDGYTF.